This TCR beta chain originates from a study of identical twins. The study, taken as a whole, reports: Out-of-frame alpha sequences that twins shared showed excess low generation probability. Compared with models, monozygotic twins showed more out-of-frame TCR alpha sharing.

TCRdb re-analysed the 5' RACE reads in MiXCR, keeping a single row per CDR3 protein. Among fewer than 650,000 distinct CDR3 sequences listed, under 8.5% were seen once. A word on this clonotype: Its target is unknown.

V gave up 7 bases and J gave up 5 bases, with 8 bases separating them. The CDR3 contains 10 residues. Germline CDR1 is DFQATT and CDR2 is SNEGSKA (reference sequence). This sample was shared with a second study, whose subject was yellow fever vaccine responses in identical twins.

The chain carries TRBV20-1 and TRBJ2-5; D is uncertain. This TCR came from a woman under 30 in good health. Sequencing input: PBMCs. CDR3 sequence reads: CSVEKETQYF. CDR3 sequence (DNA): TGCAGTGTAGAGAAGGAGACCCAGTACTTC.